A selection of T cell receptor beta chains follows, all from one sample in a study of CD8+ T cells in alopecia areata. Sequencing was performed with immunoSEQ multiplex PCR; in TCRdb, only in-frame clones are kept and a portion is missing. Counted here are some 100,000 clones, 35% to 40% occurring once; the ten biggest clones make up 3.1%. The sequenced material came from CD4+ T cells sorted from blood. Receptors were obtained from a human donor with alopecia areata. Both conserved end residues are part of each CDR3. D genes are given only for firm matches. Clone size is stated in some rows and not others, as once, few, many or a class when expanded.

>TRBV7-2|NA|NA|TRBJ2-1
TGTGCCAGCAGCTTAATACAGCTATATGGTGAGCAGTTCTTC
CASSLIQLYGEQFF
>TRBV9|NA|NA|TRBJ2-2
TGTGCCAGCAGCGAAATCCCTAACACCGGGGAGCTGTTTTTT
CASSEIPNTGELFF
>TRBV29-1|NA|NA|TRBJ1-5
TGCAGCGTTGAAGGCCAGGACAATCAGCCCCAGCATTTT
CSVEGQDNQPQHF
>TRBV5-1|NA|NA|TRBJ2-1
TGCGCCAGCAGCTTGGAAGGCGGTACCACCTACAATGAGCAGTTCTTC
CASSLEGGTTYNEQFF
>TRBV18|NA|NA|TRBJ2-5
TGTGCCAGCTCACCTATTCAAGAGACCCAGTACTTC
CASSPIQETQYF
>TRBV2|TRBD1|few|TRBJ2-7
TGTGCCAGCAGGCGACAGGGGTTACGGGAGCAGTACTTC
CASRRQGLREQYF
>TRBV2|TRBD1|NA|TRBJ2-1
TGTGCCAGCAGAGACAGGGGGCACAATGAGCAGTTCTTC
CASRDRGHNEQFF
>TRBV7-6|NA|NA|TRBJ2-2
TGTGCCAGCAGCTTAGCCAGGACCGCCGGGGAGCTGTTTTTT
CASSLARTAGELFF
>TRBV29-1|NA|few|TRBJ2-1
TGCAGCGTAGTACCCGGCAATGAGCAGTTCTTC
CSVVPGNEQFF
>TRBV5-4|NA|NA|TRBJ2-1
TGTGCCAGCAGCTTGGTTGCCTTCAATGAGCAGTTCTTC
CASSLVAFNEQFF
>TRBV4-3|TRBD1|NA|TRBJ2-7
TGCGCCAGCAGCCGGACAGGGGGAACCTACGAGCAGTACTTC
CASSRTGGTYEQYF
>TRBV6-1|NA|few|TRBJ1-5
TGTGCCAGCAGTGGGCGAGGACAGCCGTATAGCAATCAGCCCCAGCATTTT
CASSGRGQPYSNQPQHF
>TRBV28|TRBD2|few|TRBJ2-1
TGTGCCAGCAGCCTAGCGGGAGGGGACAATGAGCAGTTCTTC
CASSLAGGDNEQFF
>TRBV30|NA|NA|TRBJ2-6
TGTGCCTGGAGCGGGTCTGGGGCCAACGTCCTGACTTTC
CAWSGSGANVLTF
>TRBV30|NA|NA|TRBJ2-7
TGTGCCTGGAGTGTACGTGGGGGTGTCGAGCAGTACTTC
CAWSVRGGVEQYF
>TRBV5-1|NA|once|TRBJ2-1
TGCGCCAGCAGCTTGGCCGCAGGGGTGGGTGAGCAGTTCTTC
CASSLAAGVGEQFF
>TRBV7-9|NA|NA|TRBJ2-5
TGTGCCAGCAGCTCACAGGGTGGAGAGACCCAGTACTTC
CASSSQGGETQYF
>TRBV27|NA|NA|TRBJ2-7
TGTGCCAGCAGTTTGGAGGGGACCTACGAGCAGTACTTC
CASSLEGTYEQYF
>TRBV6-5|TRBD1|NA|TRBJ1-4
TGTGCCAGCAGTTATGACAGGGGGGATGAAAAACTGTTTTTT
CASSYDRGDEKLFF
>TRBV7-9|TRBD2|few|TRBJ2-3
TGTGCCAGCAGCTCCGGGACTAGCGTCACAGATACGCAGTATTTT
CASSSGTSVTDTQYF
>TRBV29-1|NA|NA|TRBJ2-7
TGCAGTGGGGCGGGCACCTACGAGCAGTACTTC
CSGAGTYEQYF
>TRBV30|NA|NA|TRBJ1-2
TGTGCCTGGAGTGTTAGGGTGGATCACTATGGCTACACCTTC
CAWSVRVDHYGYTF
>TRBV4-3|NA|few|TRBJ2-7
TGCGCCAGCAGCCAAGATAGGGGGGGGCGCGTGGAGCAGTACTTC
CASSQDRGGRVEQYF
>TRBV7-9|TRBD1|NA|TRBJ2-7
TGTGCCAGCAGCTCACCCGGGACAGGATCCTACGAGCAGTACTTC
CASSSPGTGSYEQYF
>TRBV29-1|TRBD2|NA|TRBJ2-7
TGCAGCGTTGGCGGGAGGGACCTTTCCTACGAGCAGTACTTC
CSVGGRDLSYEQYF
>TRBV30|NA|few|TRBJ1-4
TGTGCCTGGAGTGGTTTGAAGGAGGTCGGTGAAAAACTGTTTTTT
CAWSGLKEVGEKLFF
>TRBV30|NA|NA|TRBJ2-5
TGTGCCTGGAGTGTCGGAGGGGCCCAGTACTTC
CAWSVGGAQYF
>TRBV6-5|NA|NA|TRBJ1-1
TGTGCCAGCAGTTACGGGATAAGTACTGAAGCTTTCTTT
CASSYGISTEAFF
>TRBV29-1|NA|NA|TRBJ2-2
TGCAGCGTTAAAACCGCGGACTGGGACCGGGAGCTGTTTTTT
CSVKTADWDRELFF
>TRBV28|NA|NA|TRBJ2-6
TGTGCCAGCAGTTCCGGGGCCAACGTCCTGACTTTC
CASSSGANVLTF
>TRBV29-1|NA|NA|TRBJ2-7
TGCAGCGTTGACAGAGGCCCGGGGGAGCAGTACTTC
CSVDRGPGEQYF
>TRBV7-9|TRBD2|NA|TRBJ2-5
TGTGCCAGCAGCTTCAACTCCGGGAGGGCGGAGACCCAGTACTTC
CASSFNSGRAETQYF
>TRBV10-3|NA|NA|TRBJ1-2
TGTGCCATCAGTGAGTCTGGAGTCTATGGCTACACCTTC
CAISESGVYGYTF
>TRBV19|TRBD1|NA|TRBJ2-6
TGTGCCAGTACCTCGGACAGGATTCTCTCTGGGGCCAACGTCCTGACTTTC
CASTSDRILSGANVLTF
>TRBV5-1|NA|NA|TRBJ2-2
TGCGCCAGCAGCTCCAGGGGGAACACCGGGGAGCTGTTTTTT
CASSSRGNTGELFF
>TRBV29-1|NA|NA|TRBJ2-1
TGCAGCGTTGGGGGACAAGGCTACAATGAGCAGTTCTTC
CSVGGQGYNEQFF
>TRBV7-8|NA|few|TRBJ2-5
TGTGCCAGCAGCTCCCGACTAGGCGGGGAGACCCAGTACTTC
CASSSRLGGETQYF
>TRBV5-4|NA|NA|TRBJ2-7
TGTGCCAGCAGCCCTCCCGGCGACCGCTCCTACGAGCAGTACTTC
CASSPPGDRSYEQYF
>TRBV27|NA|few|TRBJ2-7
TGTGCCAGCAGTTTTTCACAGGGTTACTCCTACGAGCAGTACTTC
CASSFSQGYSYEQYF
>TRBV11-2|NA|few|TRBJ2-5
TGTGCCAGCAGCCAGGAGGAGAGGGGATTCCACGAGACCCAGTACTTC
CASSQEERGFHETQYF
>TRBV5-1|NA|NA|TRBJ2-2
TGCGCCAGCAGCTACGCGGGGACGAACACCGGGGAGCTGTTTTTT
CASSYAGTNTGELFF
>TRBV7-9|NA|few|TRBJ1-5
TGTGCCAGCAGCTTACCAAATCAGCCCCAGCATTTT
CASSLPNQPQHF